These 19 T cell receptor beta chains were all obtained from the same sample, sequenced in a study of T cells in Graves' hyperthyroidism and ophthalmopathy. Amplified TCR beta CDR3 regions derived from RNA transcripts. TCR CDR3 underwent first-round RT-PCR with the HTBI primer set. TCRdb reprocessed the multiplex PCR reads via MiXCR and lists one record per CDR3 protein. Of more than 600,000 distinct CDR3 sequences in the sample, about a sixth are singletons; the top ten hold 8.4%. Sample: blood. The origin of the receptors is a young man with Graves' hyperthyroidism.

This clonotype showed up many times. V usage is TRBV11-2 and J usage is TRBJ2-3, with 8 bases matching TRBD2. The CDR3 totals 20 residues. V trimming: 5 bases; J trimming: 2 bases; junction bases outside the gene matches: 21. CDR1 SGHAT and CDR2 FQNNGV come from the germline V gene. This CDR3 is CASSKLRGAGVHRYTDTQYF. DNA of the CDR3: TGTGCCAGCAGCAAACTCCGGGGAGCGGGAGTCCACCGATACACAGATACGCAGTATTTT.

J is TRBJ2-7 and V is TRBV28, with 15 bases matching TRBD2. The CDR3 loop spans 16 amino acids. CDR1 and CDR2 (germline): MDHEN, SYDVKM. Trimming took 6 bases from V and 1 from J; bases not matched to a gene: 4. The DNA of the CDR3 is TGTGCCAGCAGCGGACTAGCGGGAGGGCCGTCCTACGAGCAGTACTTC. Its translation is CASSGLAGGPSYEQYF.

This clonotype has just a few counts. The chain uses TRBV30 and TRBJ2-7, with 7 bases that match TRBD1. This CDR3 is 15 amino acids long. V lost 7 bases to trimming and J lost 5 bases; unmatched junction nucleotides: 17. Germline V lookup: CDR1 GTSNPN, CDR2 SVGIG (reference sequence). As DNA, the CDR3 is TGTGCCTTCCGAGCCCATGGCAGGGGGTTCGACGAGCAGTACTTC. The encoded protein is CAFRAHGRGFDEQYF.

In this sample, this clonotype turned up many times. CDR3 sequence: CASSLLGSGYTF. The CDR3 DNA reads TGTGCCAGCAGTTTATTGGGTTCCGGCTACACCTTC. V usage is TRBV28 and J usage is TRBJ1-2; D not certain. This CDR3 region has 12 residues. Trimming took 1 base from V and 8 from J, leaving 8 bases between them. CDR1 is MDHEN, CDR2 SYDVKM, per germline.

This clonotype was seen at least ten times. The J gene is TRBJ2-7, the V gene TRBV20-1, with D possibly matching TRBD2 (6 bases). Trimming stripped 4 bases from V and 4 bases from J, with 17 bases between. Per germline, CDR1 DFQATT and CDR2 SNEGSKA (reference sequence). This CDR3 comprises 14 residues. The CDR3 spells CSATPTRSGYEQYF. The CDR3 DNA sequence: TGCAGTGCTACCCCGACTAGATCTGGTTACGAGCAGTACTTC.

CDR3 region: CASSKRAGWENIQYF. CDR3 sequence (DNA): TGTGCCAGCAGCAAAAGGGCAGGTTGGGAAAACATTCAGTACTTC. The rearrangement links TRBV7-2 to TRBJ2-4; D gene unclear. V was pared by 5 bases and J by 5 bases, with 16 bases between. The CDR3 has 15 residues. Germline CDR1 and CDR2: SGHTA and FQGNSA.

This clonotype was seen only a few times. The rearrangement uses TRBV30 and TRBJ2-3; the D call may be TRBD1 or TRBD2 (5 bases each). CDR1 and CDR2 (germline): GTSNPN, SVGIG (reference sequence). The V end lost 4 bases, the J end lost 2 bases, and 13 bases lay between the germline ends. The CDR3 loop spans 14 amino acids. The CDR3 nucleotides are TGTGCCTGGACCCTTTGGGGACCCACAGATACGCAGTATTTT. As protein: CAWTLWGPTDTQYF.

This clonotype was recorded at least ten times. This rearrangement joins TRBV2 to TRBJ2-7, with D perhaps matching TRBD2 (5 bases). The CDR3 is made up of 14 amino acids. Germline CDR1 SNHLY, CDR2 FYNNEI. V shed 8 bases and J shed 0 bases, with 14 bases lying between them. CDR3: CASSKGSVSYEQYF. Written as DNA, the CDR3 is TGTGCCAGCTCAAAAGGTAGCGTCTCCTACGAGCAGTACTTC.

This sequence joins TRBV20-1 and TRBJ2-1, with D perhaps TRBD2 (5 bases). The CDR3 extends over 14 amino acids. Germline V gene data show CDR1 as DFQATT and CDR2 as SNEGSKA (reference sequence). V lost 5 bases, J lost 4 bases, and 15 bases lay in between. CDR3 sequence (DNA): TGCAGTGCTGCCCGCGGGTATTTATACAATGAGCAGTTCTTC. Translation: CSAARGYLYNEQFF.

The chain couples TRBV6-1 to TRBJ2-5, with D possibly being TRBD1 (6 bases). Trimming left V 4 bases short and J 2 bases short, with 14 bases between. The CDR3 has 15 amino acids. CDR1 is MNHNS, CDR2 SASEGT, per germline. This chain's CDR3 is CASSGLGQIQETQYF. DNA for the CDR3: TGTGCCAGCAGTGGTCTAGGACAGATACAAGAGACCCAGTACTTC.

This clonotype showed up many times. The chain uses TRBV28 and TRBJ2-1; no definite D call. The CDR3 is 11 residues long. Germline CDR1 MDHEN, CDR2 SYDVKM. The V end lost 10 bases, the J end lost 0 bases, and 4 bases lay between the germline ends. For the CDR3, the DNA is TGTGCCATTAGCTCCTACAATGAGCAGTTCTTC. Translated: CAISSYNEQFF.

The chain uses TRBV15 and TRBJ1-1; D is undetermined. Trimming stripped 0 bases from V and 7 bases from J, with 12 bases between. The CDR3 sequence is 14 residues long. CDR1 is LNHNV, CDR2 YYDKDF, per germline (reference sequence). Written as DNA, the CDR3 is TGTGCCACCAGCAGAGATCGACGGAGCCATGAAGCTTTCTTT. Translated, it gives CATSRDRRSHEAFF.

This clonotype was counted at least ten times. V is TRBV12-3 or TRBV12-4 and J is TRBJ2-7; possibly TRBD1 for D (5 bases). This CDR3 is 14 amino acids long. V shed 7 bases and J shed 5 bases, with 18 bases lying between them. The CDR3 nucleotides are TGTGCCAGCACCGCAAGTGCCAAGGGGCACGAGCAGTACTTC. Its protein is CASTASAKGHEQYF.

Ten or more counts support this clonotype. This CDR3 reads CASSVATDSSYEQYF. Here the CDR3 DNA reads TGTGCCAGCAGCGTAGCTACGGACAGCTCCTACGAGCAGTACTTC. The chain combines TRBV9 with TRBJ2-7; a possible D gene is TRBD1 (6 bases). The CDR3 length is 15 residues. V was trimmed by 0 bases and J by 0 bases, leaving 10 bases between them. CDR1 is SGDLS, CDR2 YYNGEE, per germline.

To note about this clonotype: A much larger clonotype is one base distant, so this may be a read error. The V gene is TRBV11-2, the J gene TRBJ1-5; possibly TRBD1 for D (6 bases). Germline loops: CDR1 SGHAT, CDR2 FQNNGV. Trimming took off 5 bases at V and 2 bases at J, with 10 bases between the two ends. The CDR3 loop spans 14 amino acids. CDR3: CASSAGVGNQPQHF. For the CDR3, the DNA is TGTGCCAGCAGCGCAGGGGTCGGCAATCAGCCCCAGCATTTT. The variable domain in full, completed from reference TRBV11-2 and TRBJ1-5, reads EAGVAQSPRYKIIEKRQSVAFWCNPISGHATLYWYQQILGQGPKLLIQFQNNGVVDDSQLPKDRFSAERLKGVDSTLKIQPAKLEDSAVYLCASSAGVGNQPQHFGDGTRLSIL.

In this sample, this clonotype turned up a few times. This chain uses TRBV12-5 with TRBJ2-7, with 9 nucleotides matching TRBD2. There are 14 residues in the CDR3. Germline CDR1 reads LGHNT; CDR2 reads FRNRAP. V shed 1 base and J 5 bases; nucleotides not matched to a gene: 3. The CDR3 spells CASGLGGRVDEQYF. CDR3 sequence (DNA): TGTGCTAGTGGTTTGGGCGGGAGGGTAGACGAGCAGTACTTC.

In its sample, this clonotype was seen many times. The chain combines TRBV7-9 with TRBJ2-3, with 9 bases matching TRBD2. Looked up from germline, CDR1 is SEHNR and CDR2 is FQNEAQ (reference sequence). V shed 1 base and J 5 bases; nucleotides not matched to a gene: 4. This CDR3 contains 15 residues. CDR3 loop: CASSLEEREVDTQYF. The CDR3, as DNA: TGTGCCAGCAGCTTAGAGGAGCGGGAGGTAGATACGCAGTATTTT.

V gene TRBV6-1 combines with J gene TRBJ1-2; no firm D call. The CDR3 contains 13 residues. The germline V gene encodes CDR1 MNHNS and CDR2 SASEGT. Trimming took off 2 bases at V and 6 bases at J, with 10 bases between the two ends. The CDR3 protein is CASSENRRDGYTF. Written as DNA, the CDR3 is TGTGCCAGCAGTGAAAATCGTCGGGATGGCTACACCTTC.

The V gene is TRBV5-1, the J gene TRBJ2-1; a weak D match, TRBD2 (5 bases). Germline-derived CDR1 and CDR2 are SGHRS and YFSETQ. Trimming took off 0 bases at V and 6 bases at J, with 16 bases between the two ends. This CDR3 has 16 residues. CDR3 loop: CASSLGPRAGTNEQFF. The CDR3 nucleotides are TGCGCCAGCAGCTTGGGCCCCCGGGCGGGTACCAATGAGCAGTTCTTC.